This TCR beta chain was sequenced for a study of T cells after yellow fever vaccination (dated by TCRdb to the late 2010s). Some background on the complete study: Using CD3, CD45RA, CCR7 and CD95 staining, memory subsets (EM, EMRA, CM and Tscm) were sorted on a BD FACS Aria III. The SMART-Seq v4 Ultra Low Input RNA kit was used to prepare libraries from fractions with low cell numbers. Bulk TCR alpha and beta repertoires were sequenced longitudinally to track T-cell clones before and after primary and booster YFV17D yellow fever vaccination. Two healthy male donors made up the cohort, one aged 18 to 29 years and the other aged 30 to 39 years. Blood was drawn at multiple timepoints before and after primary and secondary immunization, with bulk PBMC replicates and cell subsets isolated. Memory subsets were sorted on days 0, 15 and 45 and at 18 months after primary vaccination, and on days 0, 15 and 45 after the 30-year booster.

The germline V gene (reference sequence) sets CDR1 to DFQATT and CDR2 to SNEGSKA. V and J are truncated by 0 bases and 4 bases respectively, leaving an intervening sequence of 9 bases. The CDR3 has 13 amino acids, counting the end cysteine and phenylalanine. CDR3 DNA is the only sequence kept; it has 39 bases, read in frame from the first base. This specimen's treatment or condition label, per the study, means: live attenuated yellow fever vaccine strain. PBMCs were isolated from peripheral blood using a standard Ficoll-Paque protocol. RNA from sorted memory subsets was extracted with the RNeasy Micro Kit. Points the paper makes about the study in general: In the sorted memory subsets on day 0, nearly all vaccine-responding clonotypes were below the level of detection. Most clones expanded after primary vaccination (approximately 95% of CD4 and 70% to 90% of CD8) were re-detected after the booster, suggesting that broad memory maintenance occurred. The study included only two donors, which limits how far the findings can be generalized. A small share of clonotypes was detected in both CD4 and CD8 compartments, with the overlap likely arising from convergent recombination. Compared with the primary T-cell response, the secondary T-cell response was faster but weaker, reaching its peak on day 5 rather than on day 15. FACS-sorted repertoires could contain abundant contaminating clonotypes from the bulk population, so computational filtering was required.

Synthesis of TCR cDNA relied on 5'RACE template switching, a step that introduced a universal primer site along with unique molecular identifiers. Priming of cDNA synthesis was performed from both the TCR alpha and TCR beta constant segments. Libraries were amplified in two PCR steps, with sample barcodes and sequencing adapters added in the second step. Libraries were sequenced on Illumina HiSeq 2500 (2x100 bp) or NovaSeq (2x150 bp). For the original study's pipeline: Demultiplexing of reads and collapsing into UMI consensus sequences were performed with MIGEC, and V(D)J alignment was carried out with MiXCR. Vaccine-responding clonotypes were identified with edgeR using replicate PBMC samples, with FDR below 0.01 and a log2 fold change above 5 up to day 15 being required. Each bulk clonotype was labeled CD4 or CD8 based on which sequenced repertoire, CD4 or CD8, contained the clonotype at higher abundance. To estimate the distribution of each clone across memory phenotypes, clonotype frequencies in memory subsets were weighted by FACS-sorted cell numbers. TCRdb reprocessed the public reads (quality trimming at Q25 with fastp, clone calling with MiXCR) and kept in-frame beta chains. Merged by CDR3 protein, the rows form single entries marked with the most common genes and DNA. None of the V and J calls come from the authors' own analysis; TCRdb made them. This sample comprises 25,000 to 30,000 distinct CDR3 sequences, 6.3% of them detected only once. The ten largest clones add up to 25% of the sample.

This clonotype is labeled medium-sized (0.01 to 0.1%). Per-base qualities were not stored, and no clone one base away is much larger. The chain is assembled from TRBV20-1 and TRBJ1-1, with a weak D call of TRBD1 (5 bases match). This specimen consisted of PBMCs, either bulk or a sorted T-cell subset (CD4+, CD8+, memory, or dextramer-sorted; not recorded which), obtained on the day of the yellow fever booster vaccination. The receptor was isolated from a man aged 30-40 years who received the YFV17D yellow fever vaccine. The CDR3 in this case is CSARDLGATEAFF. The nucleotide sequence is given as TGCAGTGCTAGAGATTTAGGGGCCACTGAAGCTTTCTTT.